The 18 T cell receptor beta chains in this list originate from one sample, sequenced in a study of blood T cell repertoires in COVID-19. The data were produced by immunoSEQ multiplex PCR, yet TCRdb's version contains in-frame clones alone and is incomplete. The sample contains under 200,000 clones, around 80% of which appear only once. The sequencing sample was made of PBMCs or T cells enriched from blood (not recorded which). Receptor source: a woman between 50 and 59 years old in a cohort exposed to, infected with or recovered from COVID-19 (not recorded which).

To note about this clone: One junction end does not reproduce the germline sequence, and a read error may be involved. The chain joins TRBV7-7 to TRBJ2-1; 7 positions match TRBD2. The V gene's germline CDR1 is SSHAT and CDR2 FNYEAQ (reference sequence). CDR3 size: 16 residues. CDR3 in amino acids: CASSPTAGLGQNEQFF. The CDR3 DNA reads as TGTGCTAGCAGCCCCACAGCGGGACTCGGGCAAAATGAGCAGTTCTTC.

CDR3 region: CSASRTGLNEKLFF. The CDR3 DNA is TGCAGTGCTAGTAGGACAGGGCTAAATGAAAAACTGTTTTTT. The V gene is TRBV20-1, the J gene TRBJ1-4; 8 nucleotides agree with TRBD1. This CDR3 has 14 residues. CDR1 is DFQATT, CDR2 SNEGSKA, per germline (reference sequence). V lost 3 bases, J lost 5 bases, and 5 bases stayed unmatched.

V is TRBV27 and J is TRBJ1-2, with D maybe TRBD1 (5 bases). V was pared by 3 bases and J by 7 bases, with 18 bases between. The CDR3 extends over 15 amino acids. Germline CDR1 and CDR2: MNHEY and SMNVEV (reference sequence). CDR3 in amino acids: CASSLGPSGTGGYTF. CDR3 in DNA: TGTGCCAGCAGTTTGGGGCCTTCAGGTACCGGTGGCTACACCTTC.

This chain links TRBV5-1 with TRBJ1-1, with D perhaps TRBD1 (5 bases). CDR1 and CDR2 from the germline V gene are SGHRS and YFSETQ. CDR3 size: 17 residues. The germline V and J ends were trimmed by 1 base and 3 bases, with 19 bases remaining between them. CDR3 sequence reads: CASSLKTGTSPDTEAFF. The CDR3 coding sequence is TGCGCCAGCAGCTTGAAAACAGGTACATCGCCGGACACTGAAGCTTTCTTT.

In DNA form, the CDR3 reads TGTGCCAGCAGCCCCCATGGCGCGGGACTAGCGATCGAGCAGTTCTTC. Translating gives CASSPHGAGLAIEQFF. The chain employs TRBV3-1 (or the pseudogene TRBV3-2) and TRBJ2-1; 10 bases are a match to TRBD2. Germline loops: CDR1 LGHDT, CDR2 YNNKEL (reference sequence). V lost 4 bases to trimming and J lost 10 bases; unmatched junction nucleotides: 13. This CDR3 spans 16 amino acids.

This chain connects TRBV3-1 (or the pseudogene TRBV3-2) to TRBJ2-1; TRBD1 agrees at 7 bases. The CDR3 is 14 residues long. The junction had 11 bases not matched to a gene; V was cut back by 6 bases and J by 9 bases. Germline CDR1 is LGHDT and CDR2 is YNNKEL (reference sequence). CDR3 amino acids: CASSYKGAALEQFF. The DNA for the CDR3 is TGTGCCAGCAGTTACAAGGGGGCGGCCCTTGAGCAGTTCTTC.

The chain combines TRBV6-5 with TRBJ1-3, with 10 bases matching TRBD1. Trimming at V came to 6 bases and at J to 6 bases, leaving 8 bases not matched to a gene. The CDR3 is 15 amino acids. Germline V gives CDR1 MNHEY, CDR2 SVGAGI. As DNA, the CDR3 is TGTGCCAGCAGACGAGGACAGGGGGGAGAAAACACCATATATTTT. The encoded protein is CASRRGQGGENTIYF.

This chain links TRBV5-1 with TRBJ2-6; D unclear. Germline CDR1 and CDR2: SGHRS and YFSETQ. CDR3 length equals 15 residues. V dropped 3 bases and J dropped 6 bases, with 13 bases sitting between them. In nucleotides, the CDR3 is TGCGCCAGCAGCTCCACTACTTTTGAGGCCAACGTCCTGACTTTC. Its protein product is CASSSTTFEANVLTF.

V is TRBV14 and J is TRBJ1-2; tentative D call: TRBD1 (6 bases). V lost 0 bases and J lost 8, with 13 bases in between. Germline V gene lookup returns CDR1 SGHDN and CDR2 FVKESK. The CDR3 extends over 14 amino acids. The CDR3 is CASSQELQGSGYTF. CDR3 DNA sequence: TGTGCCAGCAGCCAAGAACTCCAGGGGAGCGGCTACACCTTC.

The chain recombines TRBV5-1 with TRBJ2-7; 8 bases fit TRBD1. The CDR3 contains 14 residues. The germline gives CDR1 SGHRS, CDR2 YFSETQ. V lost 4 bases to trimming and J lost 5 bases; unmatched junction nucleotides: 8. This CDR3 reads CASSTGQGRNEQYF. Here the CDR3 DNA reads TGCGCCAGCAGCACTGGACAGGGAAGAAACGAGCAGTACTTC.

This clone was observed a single time. J is TRBJ2-7 and V is TRBV18; 7 bases match TRBD1. The germline V gene has CDR1 KGHSH and CDR2 LQKENI. This CDR3 spans 16 amino acids. Trimming at V came to 4 bases and at J to 2 bases, leaving 11 bases not matched to a gene. For the CDR3, the DNA is TGTGCCAGCTCACTCTTAGCCGGGACAGAAGCCTACGAGCAGTACTTC. Translating it yields CASSLLAGTEAYEQYF.

Concerning this clone: At the DNA level, this CDR3 is encoded by other sequences in the same sample as well. This chain connects TRBV7-9 to TRBJ1-5; D is ambiguous. The CDR3 runs 14 residues. The V gene lost 1 base and the J gene lost 1 base, with 5 bases spanning the gap. Germline V lookup: CDR1 SEHNR, CDR2 FQNEAQ (reference sequence). The CDR3 DNA follows: TGTGCCAGCAGCTTAGGTCGGAGCAATCAGCCCCAGCATTTT. It codes for CASSLGRSNQPQHF.

This clone was seen just once. In nucleotides, the CDR3 is TGTGCCAGCAGTCCGCAAGGAGGGGGCGCTGGAGGCTACACCTTC. This translates into CASSPQGGGAGGYTF. The V call is TRBV28, the J call TRBJ1-2; 7 bases agree with TRBD1. Germline lookup yields CDR1 MDHEN and CDR2 SYDVKM. The ends lost 5 bases at V and 8 bases at J; junction bases unmatched: 14. This CDR3 region has 15 residues.

The CDR3 loop reads CASSLYRRDTPNSPLHF. The DNA for the CDR3 is TGCGCCAGCAGCTTGTACCGCCGGGACACCCCCAATTCACCCCTCCACTTT. The rearrangement uses TRBV5-1 and TRBJ1-6; possibly TRBD1 for D (6 bases). Trimming left V 1 base short and J 7 bases short, with 18 bases between. The CDR3 totals 17 residues. Germline V gene sequence: CDR1 SGHRS, CDR2 YFSETQ.

The chain carries TRBV9 and TRBJ2-4, with D perhaps TRBD2 (6 bases). Trimming took off 3 bases at V and 10 bases at J, with 20 bases between the two ends. Germline V lookup: CDR1 SGDLS, CDR2 YYNGEE. CDR3 size: 15 residues. CDR3: CASSGPLGTGGIQYF. CDR3 bases: TGTGCCAGCAGCGGACCCCTAGGGACCGGGGGAATTCAGTACTTC. The full variable domain, completed using reference TRBV9 and TRBJ2-4, is DSGVTQTPKHLITATGQRVTLRCSPRSGDLSVYWYQQSLDQGLQFLIQYYNGEERAKGNILERFSAQQFPDLHSELNLSSLELGDSALYFCASSGPLGTGGIQYFGAGTRLSVL.

In this sample, this clone turned up once. This chain connects TRBV29-1 to TRBJ1-2, with 10 bases matching TRBD1. Per the germline V gene, CDR1 is SQVTM and CDR2 is ANQGSEA. The CDR3 has 12 residues. The V gene end was trimmed by 4 bases and the J gene end by 5 bases; junction bases not matched to a gene: 1. In nucleotides, the CDR3 is TGCAGCGTTGGGACAGGGGGTTATGGCTACACCTTC. This gives the protein CSVGTGGYGYTF.

V gene TRBV19 combines with J gene TRBJ2-1, with TRBD1 as a possible D gene (5 bases). The CDR3 consists of 14 residues. Between the trimmed V and J ends, which lost 3 bases and 9 bases, there was a span of 15 bases. From germline, CDR1 is LNHDA and CDR2 SQIVND (reference sequence). DNA for the CDR3: TGTGCCAGTAGTATGGGCCAGGGAAGGGCTGAGCAGTTCTTC. It is translated as CASSMGQGRAEQFF.

V is TRBV19 and J is TRBJ1-2; tentatively, D is TRBD1 (6 bases). This CDR3 is built from 13 residues. V gave up 9 bases and J gave up 2 bases, with 13 bases separating them. Germline V lookup: CDR1 LNHDA, CDR2 SQIVND (reference sequence). The CDR3 region has the DNA TGTGCCAGCCACTATGGGGGCAACTATGGCTACACCTTC. It is translated as CASHYGGNYGYTF.